This T cell receptor beta chain was recorded in a study of identical twins. Study-level findings and limits: Cross-sectional statistical analysis was relied on for the conclusions, without the same donors being followed.

Germline-derived CDR1 and CDR2 are LGHDT and YNNKEL (reference sequence). The V and J ends lost 4 bases and 3 bases, in that order; junction bases with no gene match: 6. The CDR3 spans 15 residues. On this clonotype: No antigen is known for it.

Unique molecular identifiers were present on the cDNA, which also gained a universal primer site by template switching. TCRdb re-analysed the 5' RACE reads in MiXCR, keeping a single row per CDR3 protein. The table records under 300,000 distinct CDR3 sequences, over 9.5% of them present only once. This same sample was also part of a study on yellow fever vaccine responses in identical twins.

The V call is TRBV3-1, the J call TRBJ2-7; 10 nucleotides match TRBD1. The TCR sequence derives from a woman aged 18 to 35 in good health. Sample: memory (CD45RO+) T cells sorted from blood. The CDR3 loop is CASSPRDRGFYEQYF. CDR3 bases: TGTGCCAGCAGCCCCCGGGACAGGGGATTCTACGAGCAGTACTTC.